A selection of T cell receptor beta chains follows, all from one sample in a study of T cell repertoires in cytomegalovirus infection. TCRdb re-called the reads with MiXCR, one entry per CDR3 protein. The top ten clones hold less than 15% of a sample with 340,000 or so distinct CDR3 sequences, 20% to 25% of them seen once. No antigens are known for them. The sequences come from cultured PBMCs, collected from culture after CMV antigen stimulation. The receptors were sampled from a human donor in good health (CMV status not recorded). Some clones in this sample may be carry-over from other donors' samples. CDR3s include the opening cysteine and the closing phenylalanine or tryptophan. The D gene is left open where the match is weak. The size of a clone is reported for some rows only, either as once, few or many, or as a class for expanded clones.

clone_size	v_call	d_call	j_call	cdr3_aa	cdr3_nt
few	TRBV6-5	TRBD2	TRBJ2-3	CASSYSVSGGDTQYF	TGTGCCAGCAGTTACTCAGTTAGCGGGGGAGATACGCAGTATTTT
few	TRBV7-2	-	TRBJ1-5	CASSLKGGHQPQHF	TGTGCCAGCAGCCTAAAGGGGGGCCATCAGCCCCAGCATTTT
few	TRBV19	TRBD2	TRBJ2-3	CASSLAGVTDTQYF	TGTGCCAGTAGTTTAGCGGGAGTCACAGATACGCAGTATTTT
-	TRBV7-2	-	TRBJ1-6	CASSLGFRGRRSPLHF	TGTGCCAGCAGCTTAGGTTTTCGAGGGAGACGGTCACCCCTCCACTTT
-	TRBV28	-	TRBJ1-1	CASSPRNTGYTEAFF	TGTGCCAGCAGTCCCCGAAACACAGGGTATACTGAAGCTTTCTTT
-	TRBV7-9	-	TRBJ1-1	CASSLAPRPGAFF	TGTGCCAGCAGCTTAGCGCCTCGGCCAGGAGCTTTCTTT
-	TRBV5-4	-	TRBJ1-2	CASSSGQSLGYTF	TGTGCCAGCAGCTCTGGACAGTCCTTGGGCTACACCTTC
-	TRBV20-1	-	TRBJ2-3	CSAPDTDTQYF	TGCAGTGCCCCCGACACAGATACGCAGTATTTT
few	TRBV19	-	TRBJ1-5	CASNPTGLAPQHF	TGTGCCAGCAACCCGACGGGATTGGCGCCCCAGCATTTT
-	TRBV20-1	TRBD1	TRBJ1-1	CSALKSTGTVNTEAFF	TGCAGTGCGCTAAAGAGTACCGGGACAGTGAACACTGAAGCTTTCTTT
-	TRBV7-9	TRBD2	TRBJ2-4	CASSLRPSGGLIAKNIQYF	TGTGCCAGCAGCTTACGACCTAGCGGGGGACTGATAGCCAAAAACATTCAGTACTTC
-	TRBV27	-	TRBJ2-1	CASSFRSGTSYNEQFF	TGTGCCAGCAGTTTCCGGAGCGGAACCTCCTACAATGAGCAGTTCTTC
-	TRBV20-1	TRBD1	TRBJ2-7	CSARKDDGTGGGSYEQYF	TGCAGTGCTAGAAAAGACGACGGGACAGGGGGCGGTTCCTACGAGCAGTACTTC
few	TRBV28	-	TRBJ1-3	CASHTGLGNTIYF	TGTGCCAGCCATACAGGCCTCGGAAACACCATATATTTT
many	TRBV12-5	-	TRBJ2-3	CASGSRQGFRPTDTQYF	TGTGCTAGTGGTTCGCGCCAGGGGTTTCGACCCACAGATACGCAGTATTTT
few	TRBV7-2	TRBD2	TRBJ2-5	CASSLAPASGQETQYF	TGTGCCAGCAGCTTAGCCCCGGCTAGCGGTCAAGAGACCCAGTACTTC
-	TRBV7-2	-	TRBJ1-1	CASSLVGRRLANTEAFF	TGTGCCAGCAGCTTAGTCGGGCGACGGCTAGCGAACACTGAAGCTTTCTTT
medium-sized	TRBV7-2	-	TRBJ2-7	CASGPAGKKNEQYF	TGTGCCAGCGGCCCGGCAGGGAAAAAGAACGAGCAGTACTTC
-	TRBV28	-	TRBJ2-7	CASSPDKNEQYF	TGTGCCAGCAGTCCCGACAAGAACGAGCAGTACTTC
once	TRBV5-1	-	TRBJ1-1	CASSPGPVNTEAFF	TGCGCCAGCAGCCCCGGACCGGTGAACACTGAAGCTTTCTTT
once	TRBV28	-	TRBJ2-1	CASSLLTSTGIRWLEQFF	TGTGCCAGCAGTTTGCTCACATCAACAGGGATACGATGGCTTGAGCAGTTCTTC
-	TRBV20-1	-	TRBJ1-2	CSASRSFRAPIYGYTF	TGCAGTGCTAGTCGATCCTTCAGGGCGCCGATCTATGGCTACACCTTC
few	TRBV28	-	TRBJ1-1	CASSLGGPNTEAFF	TGTGCCAGCAGTTTAGGAGGCCCGAACACTGAAGCTTTCTTT
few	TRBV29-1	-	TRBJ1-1	CSVGGDEAFF	TGCAGCGTTGGAGGGGACGAAGCTTTCTTT
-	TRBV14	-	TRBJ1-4	CASSQILDELEKLFF	TGTGCCAGCAGCCAAATACTGGATGAACTTGAAAAACTGTTTTTT
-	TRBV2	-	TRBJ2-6	CASRQSSGANVLTF	TGTGCCAGCAGGCAATCCTCTGGGGCCAACGTCCTGACTTTC
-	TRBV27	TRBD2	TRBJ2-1	CASTVTSGNYNEQFF	TGTGCCAGCACCGTGACTAGCGGGAACTACAATGAGCAGTTCTTC
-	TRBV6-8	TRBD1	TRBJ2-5	CASSYRAGDRAYQETQYF	TGTGCCAGCAGTTACCGGGCTGGGGACAGGGCTTACCAAGAGACCCAGTACTTC
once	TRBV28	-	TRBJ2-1	CASSPTGLAEQFF	TGTGCCAGCTCACCTACAGGGCTGGCTGAGCAGTTCTTC
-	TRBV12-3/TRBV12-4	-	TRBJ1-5	CASSLGAAGEQPQHF	TGTGCCAGCAGTTTAGGGGCGGCAGGGGAACAGCCCCAGCATTTT
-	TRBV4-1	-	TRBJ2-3	CASSQDRGSDTQYF	TGCGCCAGCAGCCAAGATCGCGGGTCAGATACGCAGTATTTT
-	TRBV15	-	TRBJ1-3	CATSRDHADSGNTIYF	TGTGCCACCAGCAGAGACCATGCAGACTCTGGAAACACCATATATTTT
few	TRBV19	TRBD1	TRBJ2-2	CASSVLQGANTGELFF	TGTGCCAGTAGTGTCCTCCAGGGGGCGAACACCGGGGAGCTGTTTTTT
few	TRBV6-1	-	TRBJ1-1	CASRIGPEAFF	TGTGCCAGCAGGATAGGACCTGAAGCTTTCTTT
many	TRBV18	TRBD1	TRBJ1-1	CASSHRQGADTEAFF	TGTGCCAGCTCACACCGACAGGGGGCCGACACTGAAGCTTTCTTT
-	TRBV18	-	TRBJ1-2	CASSPQGKNGYTF	TGTGCCAGCTCACCACAGGGGAAGAATGGCTACACCTTC
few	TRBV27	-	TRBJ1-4	CASSPRMGRNSMDEKLFF	TGTGCCAGCAGCCCCCGTATGGGACGGAATTCAATGGATGAAAAACTGTTTTTT
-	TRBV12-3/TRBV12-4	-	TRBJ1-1	CASKSNRGDTEAFF	TGTGCCAGCAAATCAAATCGGGGAGACACTGAAGCTTTCTTT
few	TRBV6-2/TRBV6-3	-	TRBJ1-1	CASSYTVRGNEAFF	TGTGCCAGCAGTTACACCGTACGCGGGAACGAAGCTTTCTTT
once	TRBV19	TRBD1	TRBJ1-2	CASSTGTGTKKGYGYTF	TGTGCCAGTAGTACCGGGACAGGGACCAAAAAAGGGTATGGCTACACCTTC
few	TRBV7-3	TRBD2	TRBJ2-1	CASSLGTSGRFGEQFF	TGTGCCAGCAGCTTAGGGACTAGCGGGAGATTTGGTGAGCAGTTCTTC